This T cell receptor beta chain was recovered during a study of response to subunit inactivated influenza vaccine. Overall study results and limits: The study's authors posited that every seasonal influenza vaccination enlists few new T cells.

TCRdb reprocessed the RT-PCR reads with MiXCR, giving one entry per CDR3 protein. Among roughly 570,000 distinct CDR3 sequences listed, 13% to 15% were seen once. This clonotype was found a few times. Antigen: not known. CDR3 size: 16 residues. V was clipped by 1 base and J by 0 bases; unmatched bases: 4. CDR1 is SGHTA, CDR2 FQGNSA, per germline. The sample here was PBMCs from blood, taken roughly 12 days after vaccination. V usage is TRBV7-2 and J usage is TRBJ2-7, with 9 bases that match TRBD2. This clonotype was obtained from a man aged 45 to 65 who received an inactivated influenza vaccine. The chain's CDR3 is CASSLEPGLASYEQYF. CDR3 DNA sequence: TGTGCCAGCAGCTTAGAACCGGGACTAGCCTCCTACGAGCAGTACTTC.